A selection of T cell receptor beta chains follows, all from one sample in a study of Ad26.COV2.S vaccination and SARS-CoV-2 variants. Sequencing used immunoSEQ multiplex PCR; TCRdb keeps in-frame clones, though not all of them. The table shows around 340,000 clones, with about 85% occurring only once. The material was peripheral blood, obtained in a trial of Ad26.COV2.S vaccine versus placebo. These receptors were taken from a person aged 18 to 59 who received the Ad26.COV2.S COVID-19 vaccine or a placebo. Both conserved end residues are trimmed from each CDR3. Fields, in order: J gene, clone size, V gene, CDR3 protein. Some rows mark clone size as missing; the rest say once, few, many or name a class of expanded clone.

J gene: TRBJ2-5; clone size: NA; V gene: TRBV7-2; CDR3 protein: ASSLGAGGETQY
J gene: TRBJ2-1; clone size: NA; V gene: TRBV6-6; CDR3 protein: ASSLAGALYNEQF
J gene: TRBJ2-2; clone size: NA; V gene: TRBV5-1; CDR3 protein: ASTTAWGGELF
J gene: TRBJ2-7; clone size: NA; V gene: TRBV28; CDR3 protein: ASSGLTGFDEQY
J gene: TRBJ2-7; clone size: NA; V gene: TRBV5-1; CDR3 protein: ASSGLPGQGTYEQY
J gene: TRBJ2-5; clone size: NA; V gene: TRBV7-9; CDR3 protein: ASSLGALEETQY
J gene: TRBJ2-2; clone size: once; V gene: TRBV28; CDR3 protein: ASSPPGPGVETGELF
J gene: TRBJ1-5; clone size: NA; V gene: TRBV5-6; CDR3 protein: ASSLFPSSDNQPQH
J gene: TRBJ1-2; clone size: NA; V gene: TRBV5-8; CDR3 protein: ASSLRGYYGYT
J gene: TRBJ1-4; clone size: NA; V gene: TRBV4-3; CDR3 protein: ASSHLGATNEKLF
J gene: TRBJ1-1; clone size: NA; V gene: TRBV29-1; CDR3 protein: SVDRANTEAF
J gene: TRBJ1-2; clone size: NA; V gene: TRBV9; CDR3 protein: ASSVGGTPGGIGYGYT
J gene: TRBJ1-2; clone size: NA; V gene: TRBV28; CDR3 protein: ASSLTGNYGYT
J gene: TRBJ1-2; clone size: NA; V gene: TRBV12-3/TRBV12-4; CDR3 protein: ASSLNRDYGYT
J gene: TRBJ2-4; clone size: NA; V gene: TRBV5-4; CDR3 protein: ASSLGGQAKNIQY
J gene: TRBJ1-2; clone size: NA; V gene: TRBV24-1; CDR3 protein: ATSDLGGQGGYWYGYT
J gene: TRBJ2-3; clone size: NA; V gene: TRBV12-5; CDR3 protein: ASGLGQGRTDTQY
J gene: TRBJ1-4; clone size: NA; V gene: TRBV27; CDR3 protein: ASSLGTGPEKLF
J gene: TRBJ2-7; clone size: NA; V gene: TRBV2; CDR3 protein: ASSWTGSYEQY
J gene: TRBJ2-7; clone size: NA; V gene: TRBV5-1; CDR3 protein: ASSFGHRGQVSYEQY
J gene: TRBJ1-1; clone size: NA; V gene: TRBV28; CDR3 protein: ASSFTGAEAF
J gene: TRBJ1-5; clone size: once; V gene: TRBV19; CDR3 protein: ASSIQGSAGQPQH
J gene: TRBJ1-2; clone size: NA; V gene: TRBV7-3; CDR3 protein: ASREGAHPEDGYT
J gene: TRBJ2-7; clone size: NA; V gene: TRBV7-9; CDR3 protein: ASSDDTSGGTYEQY
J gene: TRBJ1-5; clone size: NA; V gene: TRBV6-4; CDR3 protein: ASSPSGNQPQH
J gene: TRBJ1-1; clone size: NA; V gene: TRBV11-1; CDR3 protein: ASSWTGNTEAF
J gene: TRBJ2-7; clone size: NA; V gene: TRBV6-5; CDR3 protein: ASSTGLSYEQY
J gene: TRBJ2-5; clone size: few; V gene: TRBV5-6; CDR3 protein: ASSLAETQY
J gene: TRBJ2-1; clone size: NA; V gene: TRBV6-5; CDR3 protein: ASSYSQDRNNEQF
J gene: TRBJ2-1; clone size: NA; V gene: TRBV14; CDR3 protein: ASSFGTSWRNEQF
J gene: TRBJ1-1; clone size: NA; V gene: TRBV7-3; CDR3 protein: ASSLLQGVGTEAF
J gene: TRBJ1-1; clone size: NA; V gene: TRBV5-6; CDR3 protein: ASSPGTPNTEAF
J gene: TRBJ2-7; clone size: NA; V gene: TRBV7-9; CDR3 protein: ASSLGVAGESYEQY
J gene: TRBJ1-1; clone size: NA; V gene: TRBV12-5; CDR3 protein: ASGLAPRFEAF
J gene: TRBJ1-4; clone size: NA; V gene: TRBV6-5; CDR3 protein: ASGAHRGTEKLF
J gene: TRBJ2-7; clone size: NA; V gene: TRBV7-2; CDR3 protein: ASSGTSGAYEQY
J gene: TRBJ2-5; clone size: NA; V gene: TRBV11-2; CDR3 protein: ASSEQGPGETQY
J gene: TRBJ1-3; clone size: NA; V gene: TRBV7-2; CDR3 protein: ASSFITGSLSGNTIY
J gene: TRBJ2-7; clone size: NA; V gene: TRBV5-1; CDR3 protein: ASSSGRGALEQY
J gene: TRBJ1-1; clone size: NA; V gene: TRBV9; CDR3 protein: ASSVEGGVWTEAF
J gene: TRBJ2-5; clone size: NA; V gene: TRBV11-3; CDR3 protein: ASSLGRRIQETQY
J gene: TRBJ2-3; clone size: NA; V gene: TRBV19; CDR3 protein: ASKGPSFPGMRTDTQY
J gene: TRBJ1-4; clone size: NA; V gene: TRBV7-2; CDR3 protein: ASSPHGQGTNEKLF
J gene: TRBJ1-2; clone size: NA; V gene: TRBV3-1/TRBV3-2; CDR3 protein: ASSHGQGANGYT
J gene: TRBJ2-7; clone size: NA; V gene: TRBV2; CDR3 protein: ASSDASGSYEQY
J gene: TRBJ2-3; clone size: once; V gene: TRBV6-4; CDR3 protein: ASSEGDRAADTQY
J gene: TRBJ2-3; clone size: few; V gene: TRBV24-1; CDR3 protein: ATSDAGQVADTQY
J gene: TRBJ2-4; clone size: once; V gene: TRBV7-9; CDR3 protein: ASSLAGGGNIQY
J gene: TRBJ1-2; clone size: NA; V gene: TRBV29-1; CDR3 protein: SLRGGAGGYT
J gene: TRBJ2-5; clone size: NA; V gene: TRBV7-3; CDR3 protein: ASSLGGQQETQY
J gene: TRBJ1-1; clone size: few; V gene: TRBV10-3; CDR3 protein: AISEAGYEATEAF
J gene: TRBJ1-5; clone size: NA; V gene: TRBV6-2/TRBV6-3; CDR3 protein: ASSLRDRARNSNQPQH
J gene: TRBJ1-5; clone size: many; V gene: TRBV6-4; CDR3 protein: ASSPEGGSNQPQH
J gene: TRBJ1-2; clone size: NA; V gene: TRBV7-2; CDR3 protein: ASSSKQGTGGGYT
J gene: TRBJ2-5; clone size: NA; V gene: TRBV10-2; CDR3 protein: ASSSPPLGVETQY
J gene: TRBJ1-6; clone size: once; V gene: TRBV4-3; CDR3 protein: ASSQEPAGTGNSPLH
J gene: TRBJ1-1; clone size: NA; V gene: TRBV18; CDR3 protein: ASSPRAWDRGLNTEAF
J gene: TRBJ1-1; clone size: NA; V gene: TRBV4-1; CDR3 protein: ASSPRARSEAF
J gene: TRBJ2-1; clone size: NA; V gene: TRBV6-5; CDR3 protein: ASMPTTNEQF
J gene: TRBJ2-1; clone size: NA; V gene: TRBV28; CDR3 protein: ASSLTDSQF